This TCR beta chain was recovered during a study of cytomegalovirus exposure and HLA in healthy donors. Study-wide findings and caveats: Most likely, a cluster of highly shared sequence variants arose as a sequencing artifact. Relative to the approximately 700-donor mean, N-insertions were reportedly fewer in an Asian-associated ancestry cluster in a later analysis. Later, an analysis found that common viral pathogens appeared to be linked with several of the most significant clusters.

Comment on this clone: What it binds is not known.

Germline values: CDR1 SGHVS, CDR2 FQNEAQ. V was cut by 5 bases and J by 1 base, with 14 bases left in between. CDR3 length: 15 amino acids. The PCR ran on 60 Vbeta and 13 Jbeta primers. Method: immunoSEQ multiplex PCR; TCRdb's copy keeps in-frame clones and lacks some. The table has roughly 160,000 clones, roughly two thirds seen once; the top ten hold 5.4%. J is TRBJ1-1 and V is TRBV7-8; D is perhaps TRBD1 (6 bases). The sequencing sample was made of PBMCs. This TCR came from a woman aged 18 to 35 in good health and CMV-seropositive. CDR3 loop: CASSSRGTRNTEAFF. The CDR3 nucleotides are TGTGCCAGCAGCAGCAGGGGAACGAGGAACACTGAAGCTTTCTTT.